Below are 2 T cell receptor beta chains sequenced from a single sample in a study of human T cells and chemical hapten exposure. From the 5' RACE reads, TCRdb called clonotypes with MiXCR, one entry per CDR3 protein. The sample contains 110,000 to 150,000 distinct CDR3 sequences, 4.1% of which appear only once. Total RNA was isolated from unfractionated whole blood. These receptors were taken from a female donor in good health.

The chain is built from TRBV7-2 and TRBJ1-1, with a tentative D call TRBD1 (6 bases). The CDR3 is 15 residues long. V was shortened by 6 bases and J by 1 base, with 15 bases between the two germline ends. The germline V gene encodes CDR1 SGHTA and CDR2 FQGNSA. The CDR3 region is CASSLVGASNTEAFF. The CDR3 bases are TGTGCCAGCAGTCTTGTGGGGGCGTCGAACACTGAAGCTTTCTTT.

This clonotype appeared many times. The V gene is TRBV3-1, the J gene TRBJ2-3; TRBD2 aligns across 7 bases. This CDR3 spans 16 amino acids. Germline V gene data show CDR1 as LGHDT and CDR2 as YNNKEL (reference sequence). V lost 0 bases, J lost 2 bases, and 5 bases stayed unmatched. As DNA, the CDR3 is TGTGCCAGCAGCCAAGATCTAGCGGTCCACACAGATACGCAGTATTTT. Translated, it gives CASSQDLAVHTDTQYF.